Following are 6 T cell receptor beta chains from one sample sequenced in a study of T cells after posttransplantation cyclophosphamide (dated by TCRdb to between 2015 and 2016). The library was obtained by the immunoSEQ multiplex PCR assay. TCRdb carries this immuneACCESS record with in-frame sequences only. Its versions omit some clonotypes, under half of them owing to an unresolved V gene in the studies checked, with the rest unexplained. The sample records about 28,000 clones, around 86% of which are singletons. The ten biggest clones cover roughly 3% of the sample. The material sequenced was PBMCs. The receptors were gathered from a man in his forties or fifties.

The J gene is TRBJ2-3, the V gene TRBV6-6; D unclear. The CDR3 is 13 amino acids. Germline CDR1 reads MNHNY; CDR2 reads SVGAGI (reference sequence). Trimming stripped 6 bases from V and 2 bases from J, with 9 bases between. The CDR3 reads CASRGRNTDTQYF. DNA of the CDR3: TGTGCCAGCAGGGGCAGAAACACAGATACGCAGTATTTT.

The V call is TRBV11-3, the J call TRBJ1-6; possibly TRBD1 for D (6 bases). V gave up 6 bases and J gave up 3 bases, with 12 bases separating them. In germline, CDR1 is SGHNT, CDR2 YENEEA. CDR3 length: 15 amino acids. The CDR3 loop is CASSSSGDYNSPLHF. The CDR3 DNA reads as TGTGCCAGCAGTTCGTCAGGGGACTATAATTCACCCCTCCACTTT.

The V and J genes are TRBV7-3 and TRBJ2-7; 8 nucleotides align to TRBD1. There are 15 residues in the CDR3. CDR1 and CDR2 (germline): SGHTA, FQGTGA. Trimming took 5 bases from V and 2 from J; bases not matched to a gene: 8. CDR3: CASSQGANPTYEQYF. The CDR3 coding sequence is TGTGCCAGCAGCCAGGGGGCGAATCCGACCTACGAGCAGTACTTC.

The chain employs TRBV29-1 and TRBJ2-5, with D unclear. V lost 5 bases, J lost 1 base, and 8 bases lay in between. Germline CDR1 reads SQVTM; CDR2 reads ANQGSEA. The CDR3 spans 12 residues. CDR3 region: CSVTQAQETQYF. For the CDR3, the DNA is TGCAGCGTTACCCAGGCCCAAGAGACCCAGTACTTC.

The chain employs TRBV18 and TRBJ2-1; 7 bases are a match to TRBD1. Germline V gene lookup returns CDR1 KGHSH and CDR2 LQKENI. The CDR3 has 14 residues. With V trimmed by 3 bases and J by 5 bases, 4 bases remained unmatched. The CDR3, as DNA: TGTGCCAGCTCACCGACGACAGGGAACAATGAGCAGTTCTTC. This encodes CASSPTTGNNEQFF.

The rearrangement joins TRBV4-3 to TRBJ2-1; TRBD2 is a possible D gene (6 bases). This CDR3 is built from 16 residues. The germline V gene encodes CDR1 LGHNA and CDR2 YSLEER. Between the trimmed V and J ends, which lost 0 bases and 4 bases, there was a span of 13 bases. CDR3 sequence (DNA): TGCGCCAGCAGCCAAGAGAGGAGGGTAGGTTACAATGAGCAGTTCTTC. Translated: CASSQERRVGYNEQFF.